A selection of T cell receptor beta chains follows, all from one sample in a study of T cell responses to AZD1222 COVID-19 vaccine. Sequencing used immunoSEQ multiplex PCR; TCRdb keeps in-frame clones, though not all of them. The sample carries over 200,000 clones, roughly 94% recorded once. Sequenced material: peripheral blood, taken 28 days after the second dose of the MenACWY control vaccine. The receptors shown here come from an adult who received the MenACWY meningococcal vaccine as a control. Each CDR3 is given with its conserved first and last residue. D genes are given only for firm matches. Size values are once, few and many counts, or a class for expanded clones, and some rows have none.

TRBJ2-3 - - TRBV6-2/TRBV6-3 CASSYSYTGGGSTDTQYF TGTGCCAGCAGTTACTCCTATACCGGGGGCGGTAGCACAGATACGCAGTATTTT
TRBJ2-2 - - TRBV21-1 CASSTAWGTGELFF TGTGCCAGCAGCACCGCCTGGGGGACCGGGGAGCTGTTTTTT
TRBJ2-3 - once TRBV4-3 CASSQGGGSTDTQYF TGCGCCAGCAGCCAGGGGGGTGGGTCCACAGATACGCAGTATTTT
TRBJ2-7 TRBD2 - TRBV7-9 CASSLRSLAGGKQYF TGTGCCAGCAGCTTAAGGTCCCTAGCGGGGGGAAAGCAGTACTTC
TRBJ1-1 - - TRBV7-9 CASSGKGWANTEAFF TGTGCCAGCAGCGGGAAGGGGTGGGCCAACACTGAAGCTTTCTTT
TRBJ2-3 - - TRBV28 CASTRGSTDTQYF TGTGCCAGCACAAGGGGGAGCACAGATACGCAGTATTTT
TRBJ1-1 - - TRBV7-9 CASSLWGDTEAFF TGTGCCAGCAGCTTATGGGGGGACACTGAAGCTTTCTTT
TRBJ1-3 - - TRBV15 CATSRDIGLGNTIYF TGTGCCACCAGCAGAGATATAGGGTTGGGAAACACCATATATTTT
TRBJ2-1 TRBD2 - TRBV19 CASSVSGISSYNEQFF TGTGCCAGTAGTGTTAGCGGGATAAGCTCCTACAATGAGCAGTTCTTC
TRBJ1-3 - - TRBV3-1/TRBV3-2 CASSPARGGNTIYF TGTGCCAGCAGTCCAGCCCGAGGTGGAAACACCATATATTTT